The clone carrying this T cell receptor (beta chain) has more than one count but fewer than ten. TCRdb called the 5' RACE reads again in MiXCR, with one record for every CDR3 protein. The table has 640,000 or so distinct CDR3 sequences, roughly 6% seen once. The CDR3 length is 16 residues. V shed 5 bases and J shed 3 bases, with 19 bases lying between them. Germline CDR1 reads LNHDA; CDR2 reads SQIVND (reference sequence). The data originate from a study of identical twins. The rearrangement uses TRBV19 and TRBJ2-5; D is perhaps TRBD2 (7 bases). The receptor was derived from a young man in good health. Specimen: naive T cells sorted from blood. The chain's CDR3 is CASSLLSAGAKETQYF. CDR3 bases: TGTGCCAGTAGTCTCCTTTCGGCGGGGGCCAAAGAGACCCAGTACTTC. The full variable domain, completed using reference TRBV19 and TRBJ2-5, is DGGITQSPKYLFRKEGQNVTLSCEQNLNHDAMYWYRQDPGQGLRLIYYSQIVNDFQKGDIAEGYSVSREKKESFPLTVTSAQKNPTAFYLCASSLLSAGAKETQYFGPGTRLLVL.